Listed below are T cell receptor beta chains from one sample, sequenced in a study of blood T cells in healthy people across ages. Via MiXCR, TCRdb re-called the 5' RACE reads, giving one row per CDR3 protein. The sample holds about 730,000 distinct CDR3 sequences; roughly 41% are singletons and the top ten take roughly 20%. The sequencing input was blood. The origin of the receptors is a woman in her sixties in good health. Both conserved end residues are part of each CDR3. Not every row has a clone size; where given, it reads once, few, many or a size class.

CDR3aa: CAWSVIRVEETQYF
len: 14
abundance: NA
v_gene: TRBV30

CDR3aa: CASSFGPLKTQYF
len: 13
abundance: NA
v_gene: TRBV28

CDR3aa: CASSSWDRATPGIQYF
len: 16
abundance: NA
v_gene: TRBV5-1

CDR3aa: CTSSQDRIRGGEQYF
len: 15
abundance: NA
v_gene: TRBV14

CDR3aa: CASSQDGTVSGNTIYF
len: 16
abundance: NA
v_gene: TRBV3-1

CDR3aa: CASSKTITGPIAEAFF
len: 16
abundance: few
v_gene: TRBV21-1

CDR3aa: CASSFGTAGYGYGYTF
len: 16
abundance: NA
v_gene: TRBV19

CDR3aa: CASQEGAFSYEQYF
len: 14
abundance: NA
v_gene: TRBV10-3

CDR3aa: CASRHHYTSGGASTQYF
len: 17
abundance: NA
v_gene: TRBV6-2/TRBV6-3

CDR3aa: CASSFSEGYGYTF
len: 13
abundance: NA
v_gene: TRBV28

CDR3aa: CASSLMGAPGYTF
len: 13
abundance: few
v_gene: TRBV5-6

CDR3aa: CASSSTPQGNNEKLFF
len: 16
abundance: few
v_gene: TRBV7-2

CDR3aa: CASSGQVIIQTQYF
len: 14
abundance: NA
v_gene: TRBV25-1

CDR3aa: CASSPRLVPNEQFF
len: 14
abundance: few
v_gene: TRBV5-1

CDR3aa: CASSSRTKNNEQFF
len: 14
abundance: NA
v_gene: TRBV12-3/TRBV12-4

CDR3aa: CASSQGRGGAYNEQFF
len: 16
abundance: NA
v_gene: TRBV3-1

CDR3aa: CASSLVAAGPNTEAFF
len: 16
abundance: NA
v_gene: TRBV5-1

CDR3aa: CASSYSASGVTDTQYF
len: 16
abundance: NA
v_gene: TRBV6-2/TRBV6-3

CDR3aa: CASSLWSNEKLFF
len: 13
abundance: NA
v_gene: TRBV28

CDR3aa: CASSASGINNEQYF
len: 14
abundance: NA
v_gene: TRBV28

CDR3aa: CAISGGLAGSEGEQFF
len: 16
abundance: NA
v_gene: TRBV10-3

CDR3aa: CASSPLSSGTNQPQHF
len: 16
abundance: NA
v_gene: TRBV7-8

CDR3aa: CASTKGPTNSPLHF
len: 14
abundance: NA
v_gene: TRBV21-1

CDR3aa: CASSLALAETLQETQYF
len: 17
abundance: NA
v_gene: TRBV5-1

CDR3aa: CASSAGTSGLGEQFF
len: 15
abundance: few
v_gene: TRBV7-8

CDR3aa: CASRRTGQDYNEQFF
len: 15
abundance: NA
v_gene: TRBV7-9

CDR3aa: CASSQTVGGRGPTNEKLFF
len: 19
abundance: few
v_gene: TRBV4-2

CDR3aa: CAGGTSGAYEQYF
len: 13
abundance: few
v_gene: TRBV5-4

CDR3aa: CASSQSGQEGFAHTQYF
len: 17
abundance: NA
v_gene: TRBV4-3

CDR3aa: CSSDLGRGREAQYF
len: 14
abundance: few
v_gene: TRBV20-1

CDR3aa: CASSLGSGLSTDTQYF
len: 16
abundance: NA
v_gene: TRBV7-2

CDR3aa: CSVEDRGRSDTQYF
len: 14
abundance: few
v_gene: TRBV29-1

CDR3aa: CASSQDEGASVREQFF
len: 16
abundance: few
v_gene: TRBV4-2

CDR3aa: CASRLAESSYKEQFF
len: 15
abundance: NA
v_gene: TRBV3-1

CDR3aa: CAISEPKAASGRTGYEQYF
len: 19
abundance: NA
v_gene: TRBV10-3

CDR3aa: CSATLALGDIQYF
len: 13
abundance: NA
v_gene: TRBV20-1

CDR3aa: CASSLGPSGRGDEQYF
len: 16
abundance: NA
v_gene: TRBV7-2

CDR3aa: CSAQDGGQGNEQFF
len: 14
abundance: NA
v_gene: TRBV20-1

CDR3aa: CASSRRTSGGYNEQYF
len: 16
abundance: few
v_gene: TRBV7-8

CDR3aa: CASKKGARVGTDTQYF
len: 16
abundance: few
v_gene: TRBV6-1

CDR3aa: CASSTLSGGAQGTQYF
len: 16
abundance: NA
v_gene: TRBV2

CDR3aa: CASSQDPGISGNTIYF
len: 16
abundance: few
v_gene: TRBV4-3

CDR3aa: CASSTSGTSYNEQFF
len: 15
abundance: NA
v_gene: TRBV6-2/TRBV6-3

CDR3aa: CASSASGGINEQFF
len: 14
abundance: NA
v_gene: TRBV10-1

CDR3aa: CASSPRLDTEAFF
len: 13
abundance: NA
v_gene: TRBV7-6

CDR3aa: CASSPGTGHNEQFF
len: 14
abundance: NA
v_gene: TRBV9

CDR3aa: CSVKTGGGETQFF
len: 13
abundance: NA
v_gene: TRBV29-1

CDR3aa: CSAAGTSGRARSGELFF
len: 17
abundance: NA
v_gene: TRBV20-1

CDR3aa: CASSVGGLISPLHF
len: 14
abundance: NA
v_gene: TRBV12-3/TRBV12-4

CDR3aa: CASSLKQGNDLNIQYF
len: 16
abundance: many
v_gene: TRBV4-2

CDR3aa: CATSDGSGTGAGGTQYF
len: 17
abundance: NA
v_gene: TRBV24-1

CDR3aa: CASRPRGLGGAYNEQFF
len: 17
abundance: NA
v_gene: TRBV2

CDR3aa: CASSPGTGTLHGELFF
len: 16
abundance: NA
v_gene: TRBV7-7